This TCR beta chain derives from a study of cytomegalovirus exposure and HLA in healthy donors (dated by TCRdb to the late 2010s). Regarding the research as a whole: According to an earlier analysis of 550 to 700 of the donors, 200 million or so T cells yielded some 110 million unique TCR beta sequences and less than 300 Gb of sequence data. About 330 gigabases of sequencing data and around 85 million unique TCR sequences made up an early release that covered approximately 650 HLA-typed donors. Of the 300 to 500 genotyped donors, 65% to 90% were placed in the genetic ancestry cluster associated with self-reported Caucasian donors. The study was designed to test whether signatures of past pathogen exposure could be identified by cataloging public T cell receptors. Using immunosequencing, the study profiled T cell repertoires from fewer than 850 subjects and related those repertoires to cytomegalovirus serostatus. Besides the first cohort of 666 subjects, a separate validation cohort made up of about 120 different subjects was used. To predict cytomegalovirus infection status, the study brought together high-throughput TCR immunosequencing, statistical association of individual TCRs with disease status, and machine learning. A later analysis re-examined previously published TCR beta repertoires from about 700 donors and added high-resolution HLA genotyping to investigate patterns of TCR occurrence. Rather than using new phenotypic data, the later analysis identified candidate immune exposures from TCR beta sequences and from how often those sequences occurred across donors. An earlier analysis of more than 450 of the donors used high-throughput TCR beta sequencing to judge whether each TCR beta V gene segment behaved as functional or pseudogenic. Donor age, sex, ethnicity and CMV serostatus were compiled alongside the repertoire data. Genome-wide SNP genotypes for about 60% of the roughly 670 donors were used in a later genetic analysis, which treated that subset as a discovery cohort. Every repertoire in the discovery cohort had been generated on one and the same sequencing platform. HLA typing included class I and class II loci at four-digit resolution. Typing coverage differed by locus: A, B, C, DRB1 and DQB1 were typed in about 629-640 donors, DQA1 in approximately 520, DPA1 in 600 to 610, and DPB1 in approximately 450. Roughly 5 DR-DQ haplotypes were handled as single units for association and clustering, since linkage in the cohort was strong. On average, roughly 200,000 unique TCR beta nucleotide sequences were sequenced per donor among 300 to 500 genotyped donors of the cohort, with 15% to 20% of those sequences being non-productive.

What the research found in general, with its limitations: A later analysis associated 16,951 TCR beta sequences with specific HLA alleles at a false discovery rate of 0.05. A further reported finding was that TCR beta sequences accurately predicted the HLA-A and HLA-B alleles for most subjects in the first cohort. A cluster of highly shared sequence variants was judged likely to be a technical artifact of the sequencing pipeline. Compared with the roughly 710-donor mean, donors in an Asian-associated ancestry cluster had fewer N-insertions in productive TCRs, according to a later genetic analysis. In this cohort, only TCR beta chains were sequenced, and detectable features were limited by the absence of alpha or paired-chain data. In vitro tests confirmed that a few of the cytomegalovirus-associated TCR beta chains recognize cytomegalovirus antigens. Broadly in line with IMGT annotations, most TCR beta V segments showed up in productive rearrangements about 90% or about 30% of the time in an earlier analysis of about 500 of the donors. When HLA alleles, especially DR and DQ, strongly co-occurred, TCR associations were difficult to assign to individual alleles. Because HLA typing was missing for some donors at each locus, association tests included only the typed subset. V-gene and J-gene trimming of TCR beta chains was associated with a missense DCLRE1C variant in a later genetic analysis, and the association was replicated in an independent cohort. Because counts were too low, under 20 rarely observed V segments, including chromosome 9 orphons, were left out of the earlier analysis of about 620 of the donors. Correlated functional status among segregating V segments might be attributable to linkage disequilibrium, but an unknown experimental factor could not be ruled out. A total of fewer than 200 TCR beta chains were listed by the study as associated with cytomegalovirus. In a later analysis, several top co-occurrence clusters were reported to appear linked to parvovirus B19, influenza, CMV and Epstein-Barr virus. The classifier was reported to diagnose cytomegalovirus status with high specificity and sensitivity in both the original and validation cohorts. In a later analysis, HLA-associated TCR beta chains were found to be more clonally expanded and to have lower generation probabilities than equally common non-associated chains. A later analysis found that most CMV-associated TCR beta chains appeared HLA-restricted, with HLA associations seemingly driven largely by CMV exposure. It was suggested by the authors that the approach could potentially be generalized to other disease states and immunological phenotypes. The presence/absence analyses assumed that sequencing depth was roughly uniform across donors, and that assumption may not be true. The only immune exposure information available for the cohort was CMV serostatus. In a later analysis, the rate of TCR association differed among HLA loci, with DRB1 alleles having the most associated TCRs and HLA-C alleles having the fewest. Most TCR sequences were seen in very few donors, while some public TCRs were found in many individuals.

The cohort was made up of around 720 healthy bone marrow donors. Cohort members were all nominally healthy when sampled, although unrecorded immune exposures were likely present. The donor tested CMV seronegative and was one of the 352 seronegative cohort members. A peripheral blood sample was provided by each donor, and peripheral blood mononuclear cells were used for TCR beta sequencing. The Qiagen DNeasy Blood Extraction Kit was used to extract genomic DNA from the blood cell samples. This clone was observed a few times. Its antigen remains unidentified. The input lacks base qualities; no much larger clone sits a single base away. The method was the immunoSEQ multiplex PCR assay. The multiplex PCR relied on a mix of 60 forward primers for TCR Vbeta segments and 13 reverse primers for TCR Jbeta segments. A multiplex PCR assay on genomic DNA amplified the CDR3 region of rearranged TCR beta genes. On the Illumina HiSeq System, the amplified TCR beta libraries were sequenced as 87-base-pair reads. In the original analysis: A later analysis tallied about 77 million unique TCR beta chains across the 550 to 850 repertoires, and about 12 million of those chains were shared by two or more donors. To remove PCR and sequencing errors, raw reads were error-corrected and collapsed into unique sequences using a nearest-neighbor algorithm that merged closely related sequences. CDR3 sequences were aligned to IMGT reference sequences to assign V, D and J gene segments. For a sequence to be retained, a match of at least six nucleotides to both a V gene segment and a J gene segment was required. Rearrangements were called productive when the CDR3 lacked stop codons and stayed in frame with V and J; all others were non-productive. CDR3 was defined according to IMGT convention as the region running from the second conserved V-encoded cysteine to the conserved J-encoded phenylalanine. The earlier analysis of a few hundred of the donors excluded any sequence lacking an unambiguous match to a single V gene segment. An earlier analysis of a few hundred of the donors classified V segments as functional when productive rearrangements were above 56.7% and as segregating when the standard deviation between donors was above 5%. A statistical classification framework was built to diagnose cytomegalovirus status from the catalog of TCR beta chain sequences. In a later analysis, V and J genes were assigned by comparing TCR nucleotide sequences against IMGT/GENE-DB human TR gene sequences. A later analysis assigned CDR3 sequences and most-parsimonious VDJ recombination scenarios with the TCRdist pipeline. In a later analysis, every TCR beta chain was defined by the combination of its CDR3 amino acid sequence and its V-gene family, and reads without a unique V-gene family were dropped. To address suspected cross-contamination and a sequencing artifact, a later analysis removed 450 to 700 highly shared, low-generation-probability nucleotide sequences. For each public chain, a later analysis derived a clonal expansion index from normalized ranks of inferred template counts within each repertoire. Generation probabilities in a later analysis came from a VDJ recombination model fitted to out-of-frame rearrangements, and those results were checked against IGoR. A later analysis scored TCR-TCR, TCR-HLA and TCR-CMV co-occurrence with hypergeometric tests, applying a repertoire-size bias correction to TCR pairs. To estimate false discovery rates, a later analysis permuted the HLA or CMV assignments 20 times. A later analysis grouped co-occurring TCRs with DBSCAN, adding TCRdist sequence similarity when clustering within HLA-allele-positive subsets. Repertoires with fewer than 30,000 or more than 120,000 public chains, plus five repertoires with anomalous nucleotide sharing, were excluded from co-occurrence clustering. Not all clones reach the TCRdb copy of this immuneACCESS table, which keeps in-frame sequences only. Checked studies attribute under half of the gap to unresolved V genes and leave the rest unexplained. V and J calls and clone size come straight from that table; D and trimming were deduced from the DNA. The sample table lists about 140,000 clones, roughly four fifths of them with a count of one. The ten most abundant clones make up 1.5% to 2% of the sample.

The source material was PBMCs. The clonotype was recovered from a female donor in good health and CMV-seronegative.

The sequence in DNA is TGTGCCACCAGCAGAGTACCCGGGACAGGGGCCTACGAGCAGTACTTC. The resulting protein is CATSRVPGTGAYEQYF. The chain is made from TRBV15 and TRBJ2-7, and 10 junctional nucleotides match TRBD1. The CDR3 numbers 16 residues from cysteine through phenylalanine. Just the 48-base CDR3 DNA is kept, in frame starting at base 1. CDR1 and CDR2 are drawn from the germline V gene (reference sequence): LNHNV, YYDKDF. Ends trimmed: V by 1 base, J by 2 bases; bases unmatched to a gene: 5.